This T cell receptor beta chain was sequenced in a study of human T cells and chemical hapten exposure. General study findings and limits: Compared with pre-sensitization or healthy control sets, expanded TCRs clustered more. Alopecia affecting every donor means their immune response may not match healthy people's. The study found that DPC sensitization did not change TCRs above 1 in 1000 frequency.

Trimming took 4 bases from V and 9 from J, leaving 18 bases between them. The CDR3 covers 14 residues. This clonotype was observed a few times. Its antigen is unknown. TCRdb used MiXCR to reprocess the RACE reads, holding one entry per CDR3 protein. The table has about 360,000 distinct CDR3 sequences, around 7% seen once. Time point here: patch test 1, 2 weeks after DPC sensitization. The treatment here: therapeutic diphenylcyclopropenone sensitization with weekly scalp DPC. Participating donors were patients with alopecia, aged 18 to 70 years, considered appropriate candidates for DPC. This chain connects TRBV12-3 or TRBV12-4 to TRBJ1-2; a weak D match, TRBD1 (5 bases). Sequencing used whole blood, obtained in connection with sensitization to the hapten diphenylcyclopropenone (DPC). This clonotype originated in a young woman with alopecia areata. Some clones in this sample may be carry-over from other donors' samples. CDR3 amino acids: CASSYPGALVSYTF. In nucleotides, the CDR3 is TGTGCCAGCAGTTATCCTGGGGCCCTAGTGAGCTACACCTTC.